One sample yielded the 10 T cell receptor beta chains listed below, sequenced in a study of regulatory T cells in long-lasting Graves disease. Time point: newly diagnosed GD, antithyroid drugs for less than 3 months. Preparation of the TCR library used RNA extracted from PBMCs. Building of the TCR beta libraries involved iRepertoire HTBI primers and Arm-PCR of CDR3 regions. TCRdb reanalysed the multiplex PCR reads using MiXCR and keeps one entry per CDR3 protein. The repertoire has about 610,000 distinct CDR3 sequences, 16% of them found once; the top ten carry approximately 12%. This same sample was also part of a study on T cells in Graves' hyperthyroidism and ophthalmopathy.

Source: peripheral blood mononuclear cells (PBMCs), taken at new diagnosis, from a patient treated with antithyroid drugs. The source of these receptors is a man aged 18 to 29 with Graves disease.

A word on this clonotype: The junction does not match germline at one end; this may be a read error. This chain links TRBV18 with TRBJ2-7; 12 nucleotides line up with TRBD1. This CDR3 comprises 15 residues. Germline V gives CDR1 KGHSH, CDR2 LQKENI. The CDR3 DNA reads as TGTGCCAACTCACCACCGGGACAGGGGGCCCACGAGCAGTACTTC. It specifies CANSPPGQGAHEQYF.

Many counts were recorded for this clonotype. The rearrangement links TRBV30 to TRBJ2-7; no firm D call. From germline, CDR1 is GTSNPN and CDR2 SVGIG (reference sequence). The germline V and J ends were trimmed by 2 bases and 2 bases, with 7 bases remaining between them. The CDR3 consists of 12 residues. The CDR3 protein is CAWSSSAYEQYF. The CDR3 DNA reads as TGTGCCTGGAGTAGCAGCGCCTACGAGCAGTACTTC.

V and J are TRBV28 and TRBJ1-3; 8 bases map to TRBD1. Trimming at V came to 6 bases and at J to 4 bases, leaving 2 bases not matched to a gene. Germline CDR1 is MDHEN and CDR2 is SYDVKM. The CDR3 has 13 residues. The CDR3 nucleotides read TGTGCCAGCAGCAGACAGGGGGGAAACACCATATATTTT. Protein product: CASSRQGGNTIYF.

Ten or more counts support this clonotype. The rearrangement joins TRBV7-9 to TRBJ1-1, with D hard to call. Trimming pared 5 bases from V and 5 bases from J, leaving 12 bases between. Germline V lookup: CDR1 SEHNR, CDR2 FQNEAQ (reference sequence). The CDR3 has 13 amino acids. Here the CDR3 reads CASSPAAGTEAFF. The CDR3 coding sequence is TGTGCCAGCAGCCCAGCAGCGGGTACTGAAGCTTTCTTT.

This clonotype has at least ten counts. The gene calls are TRBV6-1 and TRBJ2-2; D ambiguous. Germline V gives CDR1 MNHNS, CDR2 SASEGT. V was pared by 6 bases and J by 0 bases, with 5 bases between. This CDR3 is 13 amino acids long. CDR3 residues: CASRETNTGELFF. The DNA of the CDR3 is TGTGCCAGCAGGGAGACGAACACCGGGGAGCTGTTTTTT.

This clonotype occurred many times. The V call is TRBV25-1, the J call TRBJ2-7; D is possibly TRBD2 (5 bases). The germline V and J ends were trimmed by 1 base and 0 bases, with 7 bases remaining between them. The CDR3 length is 14 residues. The germline V gene has CDR1 MGHDK and CDR2 SYGVNS. The chain's CDR3 is CASSEWESSYEQYF. The CDR3 coding sequence is TGTGCCAGCAGTGAATGGGAGAGCTCCTACGAGCAGTACTTC.

This clonotype has at least ten counts. J is TRBJ2-2 and V is TRBV3-1, with 15 bases that match TRBD2. From germline, CDR1 is LGHDT and CDR2 YNNKEL (reference sequence). The CDR3 totals 18 residues. Germline trimming cut 0 bases from V and 5 bases from J; bases unmatched to any gene: 4. The CDR3 protein is CASSQDGTSGRRTGELFF. In DNA, the CDR3 is TGTGCCAGCAGCCAAGACGGGACTAGCGGGAGGAGGACCGGGGAGCTGTTTTTT.

This clonotype came up many times. This chain joins TRBV18 and TRBJ2-1; tentative D call: TRBD2 (5 bases). V was clipped by 7 bases and J by 7 bases, with 14 bases between them. CDR3 size: 13 residues. The germline V gene has CDR1 KGHSH and CDR2 LQKENI. The DNA for the CDR3 is TGTGCCAGCTACGATGAAGAGGGTAATGAGCAGTTCTTC. Translation gives CASYDEEGNEQFF.

This clonotype appeared many times. This chain connects TRBV20-1 to TRBJ1-2; D perhaps matches TRBD1 (6 bases). This CDR3 region has 13 residues. V lost 1 base and J 2 bases, leaving 8 bases between the germline ends. Germline V gene lookup returns CDR1 DFQATT and CDR2 SNEGSKA (reference sequence). The CDR3 protein is CSARGDINYGYTF. The CDR3 DNA follows: TGCAGTGCTAGAGGGGACATCAACTATGGCTACACCTTC.

As concerns this clonotype: This may be a read error, as it is one base from a much larger clone. The conserved final phenylalanine or tryptophan is absent from the CDR3, which likely points to a read error. The V and J genes are TRBV3-1 and TRBJ2-1; D gene uncertain. Trimming shortened V by 8 bases and J by 4 bases, and 12 bases separated the two germline ends. Germline CDR1 LGHDT, CDR2 YNNKEL (reference sequence). This CDR3 is 13 amino acids long. The CDR3 sequence is CASGPYGYNEQFL. The CDR3 DNA follows: TGTGCCAGCGGGCCATATGGTTACAATGAGCAGTTCCTC.